The clone carrying this T cell receptor (beta chain) appeared a few times. Its antigen remains unknown. The sample is drawn from a study of T-cell memory formation after mild COVID-19. About the study: Largely, TCR clusters stayed within a single donor. Whole-study findings and limits: Contracting CD4+ clones were located mainly in CM and EM, and CD8+ clones in EMRA. CD4+ bias marked clones expanding day 15 to 37, unlike balanced contracting clones.

Looked up from germline, CDR1 is SQVTM and CDR2 is ANQGSEA. Trimming cost V 7 bases and J 1 base, with 22 bases left between them. The CDR3 sequence is 16 residues long. A single record per CDR3 protein comes from TCRdb applying MiXCR to the 5' RACE reads. The data contain 130,000 to 150,000 distinct CDR3 sequences, 6% to 6.5% of them singletons. Sequenced: PBMCs or a T cell subset sorted from them (not recorded which). V and J are TRBV29-1 and TRBJ1-1; the D gene is possibly TRBD1 (5 bases). The sequence was collected from an adult woman who had mild COVID-19 (a few samples of this study predate the infection). Cell type and time point are not known. The CDR3 nucleotides are TGCAGCGCCCGTCGGGGACGCGTTCGCCAGAACACTGAAGCTTTCTTT. Translating it yields CSARRGRVRQNTEAFF.